This T cell receptor (beta chain) was sequenced during a study of blood T cells in healthy people across ages. About the study: About one barcoded TCR beta cDNA was captured per two T cells. General study points: Any conclusive comparison of naive versus antigen-experienced cells was prevented by using unsorted PBMCs.

The CDR3 is made up of 12 amino acids. In germline, CDR1 is DFQATT, CDR2 SNEGSKA (reference sequence). The V and J ends lost 4 bases and 4 bases, in that order; junction bases with no gene match: 3. Sample-barcoded 5' priming and a J-beta primer mix drove a second PCR of roughly 7 to 11 cycles. In TCRdb, the 5' RACE reads were re-called with MiXCR into one record per CDR3 protein. The sample yields 1.4 million to 1.5 million distinct CDR3 sequences, roughly 40% seen once. Concerning this clonotype itself: What it binds is not known.

Sample: blood. The J gene is TRBJ1-2, the V gene TRBV20-1; 7 bases are shared with TRBD1. This receptor was taken from a young woman in good health. CDR3 amino acids: CSATGQLYGYTF. The CDR3 nucleotides read TGCAGTGCTACGGGACAGCTCTATGGCTACACCTTC.